Shown below are 25 T cell receptor beta chains from a single sample sequenced in a study of T cell responses to AZD1222 COVID-19 vaccine. Measured with immunoSEQ multiplex PCR; TCRdb has only the in-frame clones, and not every one. Found here are approximately 190,000 clones, 90% to 95% of them singletons; the top ten hold over 7.5%. The specimen was peripheral blood, collected on day 0 of AZD1222 vaccination. These receptors all come from an adult in good health.

The chain carries TRBV20-1 and TRBJ2-7, with 7 positions matching TRBD2. The CDR3 is made up of 11 amino acids. V lost 6 bases, J lost 1 base, and 0 bases stayed unmatched. Germline values: CDR1 DFQATT, CDR2 SNEGSKA (reference sequence). The CDR3 DNA is TGCAGTGCACTAGCGTCCTACGAGCAGTACTTC. This translates into CSALASYEQYF.

The V call is TRBV30, the J call TRBJ1-2, with D tentatively TRBD1 (6 bases). CDR3 length: 12 residues. Germline CDR1 GTSNPN, CDR2 SVGIG (reference sequence). V shed 8 bases and J shed 6 bases, with 16 bases lying between them. This chain's CDR3 is CATPGGGDGYTF. CDR3 nucleotide sequence: TGTGCCACCCCCGGGGGGGGCGATGGCTACACCTTC.

This chain connects TRBV6-5 to TRBJ2-2; 8 bases agree with TRBD2. J was trimmed by 3 bases and V by 8 bases; bases with no gene match: 5. The germline gives CDR1 MNHEY, CDR2 SVGAGI. The CDR3 extends over 14 amino acids. CDR3 region: CASSGLADTGELFF. CDR3 in DNA: TGTGCCAGCTCTGGACTAGCAGACACCGGGGAGCTGTTTTTT.

The chain is built from TRBV28 and TRBJ1-2, with TRBD1 matching over 10 bases. This CDR3 is 15 amino acids long. Trimming removed 5 bases from V and 8 bases from J; junction bases left unmatched: 11. Germline CDR1 is MDHEN and CDR2 is SYDVKM. CDR3 nucleotides: TGTGCCAGCAGTCCCGCGGGACAGGGGCCCCGGGGCTACACCTTC. Translated: CASSPAGQGPRGYTF.

The chain joins TRBV18 to TRBJ1-6; D perhaps matches TRBD1 (6 bases). V was clipped by 3 bases and J by 6 bases, with 12 bases between them. There are 15 residues in the CDR3. Germline V gene lookup returns CDR1 KGHSH and CDR2 LQKENI. CDR3 sequence reads: CASSPSGEGNSPLHF. The CDR3 DNA follows: TGTGCCAGCTCACCTTCAGGGGAGGGTAATTCACCCCTCCACTTT.

The V and J genes are TRBV30 and TRBJ2-3; tentatively, D is TRBD2 (6 bases). Looked up from germline, CDR1 is GTSNPN and CDR2 is SVGIG (reference sequence). Deletions cut 1 base from V and 2 bases from J, with 13 bases between. This CDR3 is built from 15 residues. The CDR3 sequence: CAWSGGDSSTDTQYF. The CDR3 DNA reads TGTGCCTGGAGTGGGGGGGACTCGTCCACAGATACGCAGTATTTT.

Worth noting for this clone: In the same sample, other DNA sequences code for this CDR3. V and J are TRBV28 and TRBJ1-2, with a weak D call TRBD1 (5 bases). The CDR3 length is 11 residues. Germline V gene sequence: CDR1 MDHEN, CDR2 SYDVKM. Trimming took 5 bases from V and 5 from J, leaving 6 bases between them. CDR3 sequence (DNA): TGTGCCAGCAGTCAGGGATATGGCTACACCTTC. Translating it yields CASSQGYGYTF.

J is TRBJ1-2 and V is TRBV28; maybe TRBD1 (5 bases). CDR3 length equals 14 residues. Germline-derived CDR1 and CDR2 are MDHEN and SYDVKM. Trimming shortened V by 5 bases and J by 0 bases, and 10 bases separated the two germline ends. The CDR3 DNA follows: TGTGCCAGCAGTCGCGGGGGATCTAACTATGGCTACACCTTC. It codes for CASSRGGSNYGYTF.

The chain couples TRBV5-4 to TRBJ2-7; D gene unclear. Per germline, CDR1 SGHNT and CDR2 YYREEE (reference sequence). This CDR3 has 15 amino acids. The V end lost 5 bases, the J end lost 4 bases, and 19 bases lay between the germline ends. The CDR3 here is CASRTAPDGSYEQYF. DNA of the CDR3: TGTGCCAGCAGAACCGCCCCCGACGGCAGTTACGAGCAGTACTTC. Combining the CDR3 with reference TRBV5-4 and TRBJ2-7 gives the whole variable domain ETGVTQSPTHLIKTRGQQVTLRCSSQSGHNTVSWYQQALGQGPQFIFQYYREEENGRGNFPPRFSGLQFPNYSSELNVNALELDDSALYLCASRTAPDGSYEQYFGPGTRLTVT.

The chain recombines TRBV19 with TRBJ2-7; D gene uncertain. V lost 5 bases, J lost 2 bases, and 13 bases lay in between. There are 14 residues in the CDR3. Germline V lookup: CDR1 LNHDA, CDR2 SQIVND (reference sequence). CDR3 protein: CASSPDSIAYEQYF. For the CDR3, the DNA is TGTGCCAGTAGTCCAGACTCGATAGCCTACGAGCAGTACTTC.

The chain couples TRBV23-1 to TRBJ1-1, with TRBD1 as a possible D gene (6 bases). TRBV23-1 qualifies as an ORF whose function is uncertain. V was cut by 0 bases and J by 8 bases, with 19 bases left in between. The CDR3 is made up of 16 amino acids. CDR3 amino acids: CASSQSIGQSWTEAFF. CDR3 DNA: TGCGCCAGCAGTCAATCGATCGGACAGAGCTGGACGGAAGCTTTCTTT.

The rearrangement links TRBV27 to TRBJ2-4, with D possibly being TRBD2 (6 bases). The V and J ends lost 9 bases and 0 bases respectively, with 21 bases between them. The germline V gene encodes CDR1 MNHEY and CDR2 SMNVEV (reference sequence). This CDR3 comprises 17 residues. CDR3: CARGGPPLIGAKNIQYF. Written as DNA, the CDR3 is TGTGCCAGGGGGGGACCCCCTCTGATTGGAGCCAAAAACATTCAGTACTTC.

The V gene is TRBV11-2, the J gene TRBJ2-7, with D unresolved. The CDR3 has 14 amino acids. The ends were cut back, 5 bases at V and 4 bases at J, with 15 bases in the middle. Germline CDR1 is SGHAT and CDR2 is FQNNGV. The CDR3 loop is CASSRRASEYEQYF. The CDR3 coding sequence is TGTGCCAGCAGCCGAAGGGCTTCAGAGTACGAGCAGTACTTC.

This chain uses TRBV10-1 with TRBJ2-2, with 10 bases lining up with TRBD1. V was clipped by 5 bases and J by 4 bases; unmatched bases: 7. Germline assignment: CDR1 WNHNN and CDR2 SYGVQD (reference sequence). The CDR3 is 16 residues long. The CDR3: CASSPRQGAVTGELFF. In DNA form, the CDR3 reads TGCGCCAGCAGTCCTCGACAGGGGGCGGTCACCGGGGAGCTGTTTTTT.

This rearrangement joins TRBV19 to TRBJ1-5; 9 bases fit TRBD1. This CDR3 comprises 15 residues. Losses at the gene ends were 3 bases for V and 5 bases for J; bases not matched to a gene: 5. Germline V gives CDR1 LNHDA, CDR2 SQIVND (reference sequence). CDR3 nucleotides: TGTGCCAGTAGTATCGGGACAGGGAAACATCAGCCCCAGCATTTT. It specifies CASSIGTGKHQPQHF. Using reference TRBV19 and TRBJ1-5 for the parts outside the CDR3, the full variable domain is DGGITQSPKYLFRKEGQNVTLSCEQNLNHDAMYWYRQDPGQGLRLIYYSQIVNDFQKGDIAEGYSVSREKKESFPLTVTSAQKNPTAFYLCASSIGTGKHQPQHFGDGTRLSIL.

The V gene is TRBV6-7, the J gene TRBJ2-1; the D gene is possibly TRBD2 (5 bases). TRBV6-7 is an ORF, with its function uncertain. With 3 bases removed from V and 3 bases from J, the gap between germline ends came to 12 bases. CDR3 length equals 15 residues. DNA for the CDR3: TGTGCCAGCAGTTATTTTCTTGGACTCTACAATGAGCAGTTCTTC. Translated: CASSYFLGLYNEQFF.

CDR3 region: CASSWGRGLHTF. The CDR3 DNA reads TGTGCCAGCTCATGGGGCAGGGGGCTACACACCTTC. J is TRBJ1-2 and V is TRBV12-3 or TRBV12-4, with 8 bases that match TRBD1. V trimming: 8 bases; J trimming: 12 bases; junction bases outside the gene matches: 11. CDR3 size: 12 residues.

The chain couples TRBV7-2 to TRBJ2-4; D is unclear. The CDR3 loop spans 14 amino acids. Germline assignment: CDR1 SGHTA and CDR2 FQGNSA. V lost 7 bases, J lost 0 bases, and 10 bases lay in between. CDR3 sequence reads: CASTPRLAKNIQYF. The CDR3 region has the DNA TGTGCCAGCACCCCGAGACTAGCCAAAAACATTCAGTACTTC.

With respect to this clone: The junction and the germline gene differ at one end; a read error may be behind it. This same CDR3 is encoded by further DNA sequences in the sample. This sequence joins TRBV11-2 and TRBJ2-7; D gene ambiguous. The CDR3 has 15 amino acids. CDR1 and CDR2 (germline): SGHAT, FQNNGV. In DNA, the CDR3 is TGCGCCAGCAGCCCCGAGCTGCCGAGCTCCTACGAGCAGTACTTC. Its translation is CASSPELPSSYEQYF.

The chain carries TRBV4-1 and TRBJ2-7; possible D gene TRBD1, 6 bases. The CDR3 totals 14 residues. V lost 4 bases to trimming and J lost 0 bases, with 10 bases between them. Germline CDR1 and CDR2: MGHRA and YSYEKL. DNA for the CDR3: TGCGCCAGCAGCCGGACAGAGGCCTCCTACGAGCAGTACTTC. Protein sequence: CASSRTEASYEQYF.

This clone was counted a single time. This sequence joins TRBV30 and TRBJ2-7; 7 nucleotides match TRBD1. V lost 7 bases to trimming and J lost 1 base; unmatched junction nucleotides: 10. The V gene's germline CDR1 is GTSNPN and CDR2 SVGIG (reference sequence). The CDR3 covers 14 residues. CDR3 sequence (DNA): TGTGCCTCCCGCCGACAGGGTGGGTCCTACGAGCAGTACTTC. Translation: CASRRQGGSYEQYF. The whole variable domain, filled in from reference TRBV30 and TRBJ2-7, reads SQTIHQWPATLVQPVGSPLSLECTVEGTSNPNLYWYRQAAGRGLQLLFYSVGIGQISSEVPQNLSASRPQDRQFILSSKKLLLSDSGFYLCASRRQGGSYEQYFGPGTRLTVT.

This chain links TRBV5-6 with TRBJ2-1; possible D gene TRBD2, 5 bases. CDR3 size: 13 residues. V lost 0 bases and J 10 bases, leaving 11 bases between the germline ends. Germline V gene sequence: CDR1 SGHDT, CDR2 YYEEEE. The CDR3 spells CASSLGGNIEQFF. For the CDR3, the DNA is TGTGCCAGCAGCTTGGGAGGGAACATAGAGCAGTTCTTC.

A single count supports this clone. The rearrangement uses TRBV6-6 and TRBJ2-3; 12 bases fit TRBD2. Germline CDR1 MNHNY, CDR2 SVGAGI (reference sequence). The V gene end was trimmed by 5 bases and the J gene end by 4 bases; junction bases not matched to a gene: 10. CDR3 length: 17 residues. Here the CDR3 reads CASSPLAGGRGSDTQYF. CDR3 coding DNA: TGTGCCAGCAGTCCCCTAGCGGGGGGGCGGGGTTCAGATACGCAGTATTTT.

J is TRBJ1-1 and V is TRBV12-5; no clear D gene. The V end was cut by 6 bases, the J end by 0 bases, with 11 bases between. The CDR3 is made up of 14 amino acids. Germline V gene lookup returns CDR1 LGHNT and CDR2 FRNRAP. The chain's CDR3 is CASGPSDMNTEAFF. As DNA, the CDR3 is TGTGCTAGTGGGCCGAGCGACATGAACACTGAAGCTTTCTTT.

J is TRBJ2-5 and V is TRBV19; no clear D. CDR1 is LNHDA, CDR2 SQIVND, per germline (reference sequence). The CDR3 runs to 15 residues. Trimming took 1 base from V and 1 from J, leaving 10 bases between them. In nucleotides, the CDR3 is TGTGCCAGTAGTATAGTTCAGGCTCGCCAAGAGACCCAGTACTTC. This codes for CASSIVQARQETQYF. Full variable domain (outside the CDR3, taken from reference TRBV19 and TRBJ2-5): DGGITQSPKYLFRKEGQNVTLSCEQNLNHDAMYWYRQDPGQGLRLIYYSQIVNDFQKGDIAEGYSVSREKKESFPLTVTSAQKNPTAFYLCASSIVQARQETQYFGPGTRLLVL.